The 27 T cell receptor beta chains in this list originate from one sample, sequenced in a study of T cells in Graves' hyperthyroidism and ophthalmopathy. Amplification yielded TCR beta CDR3 regions, with RNA transcripts as the source. A set of HTBI primers served as the primers for a first-round RT-PCR of the TCR CDR3. Via MiXCR, TCRdb re-called the multiplex PCR reads, giving one row per CDR3 protein. The sample gives approximately 400,000 distinct CDR3 sequences, approximately 14% of which show up once; roughly 8% is in the top ten. Input material: blood. The receptor source for this set is a woman between 18 and 29 years old with Graves' hyperthyroidism.

This clonotype was recorded many times. J is TRBJ1-4 and V is TRBV6-5, with D perhaps matching TRBD1 (5 bases). Germline V gives CDR1 MNHEY, CDR2 SVGAGI. This CDR3 spans 17 amino acids. Deletions cut 0 bases from V and 11 bases from J, with 22 bases between. The CDR3 loop is CASSYSPAGREGKKLFF. CDR3 DNA: TGTGCCAGCAGTTACTCCCCCGCAGGCCGAGAGGGGAAGAAACTGTTTTTT.

The rearrangement joins TRBV11-3 to TRBJ2-1; D perhaps matches TRBD1 (6 bases). The ends were cut back, 5 bases at V and 8 bases at J, with 16 bases in the middle. Germline V lookup: CDR1 SGHNT, CDR2 YENEEA. The CDR3 has 14 residues. CDR3 DNA sequence: TGTGCCAGCAGCGAAGGGGGAAGAGACTATGAGCAGTTCTTC. Protein sequence: CASSEGGRDYEQFF. Based on the CDR3 plus reference TRBV11-3 and TRBJ2-1, the full variable domain is EAGVVQSPRYKIIEKKQPVAFWCNPISGHNTLYWYLQNLGQGPELLIRYENEEAVDDSQLPKDRFSAERLKGVDSTLKIQPAELGDSAVYLCASSEGGRDYEQFFGPGTRLTVL.

The gene calls are TRBV15 and TRBJ1-5; TRBD1 might be the D (5 bases). The CDR3 sequence is 14 residues long. CDR1 is LNHNV, CDR2 YYDKDF, per germline (reference sequence). V lost 0 bases, J lost 7 bases, and 10 bases lay in between. The CDR3 DNA sequence: TGTGCCACCAGCAGAGACGGGGGTTTGCAGCCCCAGCATTTT. It translates to CATSRDGGLQPQHF.

This clonotype was recorded at least ten times. The chain joins TRBV6-1 to TRBJ1-4; D uncertain. Trimming pared 6 bases from V and 0 bases from J, leaving 8 bases between. CDR1 and CDR2 from the germline V gene are MNHNS and SASEGT. There are 14 residues in the CDR3. CDR3 amino acids: CASRGEATNEKLFF. CDR3 DNA sequence: TGTGCCAGCAGGGGCGAGGCAACTAATGAAAAACTGTTTTTT.

This clonotype appeared many times. V and J are TRBV9 and TRBJ1-3, with 7 positions matching TRBD1. The CDR3 runs 15 residues. In germline, CDR1 is SGDLS, CDR2 YYNGEE. V trimming: 3 bases; J trimming: 0 bases; junction bases outside the gene matches: 3. The CDR3 loop reads CASSGGQSSGNTIYF. In DNA, the CDR3 is TGTGCCAGCAGCGGGGGACAGAGCTCTGGAAACACCATATATTTT. The full variable domain, rest sourced from reference TRBV9 and TRBJ1-3, is DSGVTQTPKHLITATGQRVTLRCSPRSGDLSVYWYQQSLDQGLQFLIQYYNGEERAKGNILERFSAQQFPDLHSELNLSSLELGDSALYFCASSGGQSSGNTIYFGEGSWLTVV.

This clonotype was observed many times. The chain employs TRBV12-3 or TRBV12-4 and TRBJ2-5; D unclear. The CDR3 consists of 13 residues. V lost 6 bases and J lost 4, with 12 bases in between. The CDR3 loop is CASSTRLGETQYF. Written as DNA, the CDR3 is TGTGCCAGCAGCACACGACTCGGAGAGACCCAGTACTTC.

V gene TRBV12-3 or TRBV12-4 combines with J gene TRBJ2-3, with 14 bases fitting TRBD2. The CDR3 has 17 residues. Trimming removed 5 bases from V and 4 bases from J; junction bases left unmatched: 8. Here the CDR3 DNA reads TGTGCCAGCAGTGAGCGGGGGACTAGCGGGAGTTCAGATACGCAGTATTTT. This codes for CASSERGTSGSSDTQYF.

At least ten counts were recorded for this clonotype. This rearrangement joins TRBV12-3 or TRBV12-4 to TRBJ1-5; D uncertain. The CDR3 consists of 15 residues. V was clipped by 2 bases and J by 0 bases, with 8 bases between them. CDR3 DNA sequence: TGTGCCAGCAGTTTAAGGTACCTTAGCAATCAGCCCCAGCATTTT. Translating gives CASSLRYLSNQPQHF.

This clonotype was recorded at least ten times. The V call is TRBV7-2, the J call TRBJ1-5; tentatively, D is TRBD1 (6 bases). The CDR3 sequence is 13 residues long. The germline CDR1 and CDR2 sequences are SGHTA and FQGNSA. V lost 5 bases, J lost 7 bases, and 12 bases lay in between. CDR3 nucleotide sequence: TGTGCCAGCAGCCCTCAGCAGGGGCAGCCCCAGCATTTT. Encoded protein: CASSPQQGQPQHF.

This clonotype was seen many times. The chain uses TRBV27 and TRBJ2-7; D perhaps matches TRBD2 (6 bases). Germline CDR1 and CDR2: MNHEY and SMNVEV (reference sequence). V gave up 0 bases and J gave up 4 bases, with 16 bases separating them. This CDR3 has 16 residues. The CDR3 DNA reads as TGTGCCAGCAGTTTATCCAGTCGGTGGGGGGAGTACGAGCAGTACTTC. Its protein is CASSLSSRWGEYEQYF.

The sample holds many counts of this clonotype. This sequence joins TRBV28 and TRBJ2-1; weak D call: TRBD1 (5 bases). Trimming removed 4 bases at V and 7 bases at J, with 11 bases between. CDR3 length equals 13 residues. CDR1 and CDR2 from the germline V gene are MDHEN and SYDVKM. The DNA of the CDR3 is TGTGCCAGCAGTTCCTCAGGGTGGAATGAGCAGTTCTTC. Its protein is CASSSSGWNEQFF.

Many counts were recorded for this clonotype. The chain carries TRBV11-3 and TRBJ1-1; 7 bases line up with TRBD1. The CDR3 runs 15 residues. Germline CDR1 is SGHNT and CDR2 is YENEEA. The V and J ends lost 5 bases and 0 bases, in that order; junction bases with no gene match: 6. The CDR3 coding sequence is TGTGCCAGCAGCGGAGGAGGGGGCATGAACACTGAAGCTTTCTTT. This sequence encodes CASSGGGGMNTEAFF.

This clonotype was recorded many times. The chain links TRBV2 to TRBJ2-7, with 7 nucleotides matching TRBD2. This CDR3 is 13 amino acids long. V lost 7 bases to trimming and J lost 6 bases; unmatched junction nucleotides: 9. CDR1 is SNHLY and CDR2 is FYNNEI in the germline V gene. The CDR3 DNA follows: TGTGCCAGCATTGCGGGGGTTTTCGGCGAGCAGTACTTC. Residues: CASIAGVFGEQYF.

The V gene is TRBV6-1, the J gene TRBJ1-4, with D tentatively TRBD1 (5 bases). CDR3 size: 13 residues. Germline V gene sequence: CDR1 MNHNS, CDR2 SASEGT. Trimming took off 7 bases at V and 8 bases at J, with 14 bases between the two ends. As DNA, the CDR3 is TGTGCCAGCACCCCCGGGGGTCGGGAAAAACTGTTTTTT. Translating gives CASTPGGREKLFF.

Notes on this clonotype: Just one base apart from a much larger clone, this may be a read error. This chain connects TRBV15 to TRBJ2-7, with D perhaps matching TRBD2 (7 bases). Trimming left V 0 bases short and J 1 base short, with 22 bases between. Germline values: CDR1 LNHNV, CDR2 YYDKDF (reference sequence). The CDR3 is 19 amino acids. This chain's CDR3 is CATSRERAGGGIGSYEQYF. CDR3 DNA sequence: TGTGCCACCAGCAGAGAAAGAGCTGGCGGGGGCATAGGATCCTACGAGCAGTACTTC.

This clonotype showed up just a few times. V and J are TRBV7-9 and TRBJ2-6; D is perhaps TRBD2 (5 bases). This CDR3 spans 16 amino acids. Germline-derived CDR1 and CDR2 are SEHNR and FQNEAQ (reference sequence). The V end lost 8 bases, the J end lost 0 bases, and 14 bases lay between the germline ends. In nucleotides, the CDR3 is TGTGCCAGCGTCAGCGGCCCGGACTCTGGGGCCAACGTCCTGACTTTC. It yields the protein CASVSGPDSGANVLTF. Looking up the rest from reference TRBV7-9 and TRBJ2-6 gives the full variable domain: DTGVSQNPRHKITKRGQNVTFRCDPISEHNRLYWYRQTLGQGPEFLTYFQNEAQLEKSRLLSDRFSAERPKGSFSTLEIQRTEQGDSAMYLCASVSGPDSGANVLTFGAGSRLTVL.

This clonotype was detected ten times or more. The chain couples TRBV28 to TRBJ2-5; possible D gene TRBD1, 6 bases. CDR1 and CDR2 from the germline V gene are MDHEN and SYDVKM. The CDR3 consists of 16 residues. Trimming took 5 bases from V and 0 from J, leaving 16 bases between them. CDR3 nucleotides: TGTGCCAGCAGTGCATACCGGGACACAAACCAAGAGACCCAGTACTTC. This encodes CASSAYRDTNQETQYF.

This clonotype was observed a few times. This chain joins TRBV11-2 and TRBJ2-3; 7 bases line up with TRBD2. V dropped 2 bases and J dropped 4; count of bases not matched to a gene: 12. Germline V gives CDR1 SGHAT, CDR2 FQNNGV. The CDR3 consists of 17 residues. CDR3 sequence: CASSLSPSRLAADTQYF. The DNA of the CDR3 is TGTGCCAGCAGCTTAAGCCCCTCAAGACTAGCCGCAGATACGCAGTATTTT.

The chain recombines TRBV6-1 with TRBJ2-4; 8 bases align to TRBD1. CDR3 length equals 15 residues. Germline CDR1 reads MNHNS; CDR2 reads SASEGT. The trim removed 5 bases at V and 3 bases at J, leaving 6 bases unmatched. CDR3 sequence: CASSPQGAGKNIQYF. CDR3 nucleotides: TGTGCCAGCAGTCCCCAGGGGGCGGGCAAAAACATTCAGTACTTC.

V and J are TRBV6-1 and TRBJ1-5, with TRBD1 as a possible D gene (6 bases). Trimming shortened V by 6 bases and J by 7 bases, and 13 bases separated the two germline ends. This CDR3 spans 13 amino acids. From germline, CDR1 is MNHNS and CDR2 SASEGT. This CDR3 is CASSPGTIQPQHF. The CDR3 region has the DNA TGTGCCAGCAGCCCCGGGACAATCCAGCCCCAGCATTTT.

This clonotype was recorded at least ten times. This rearrangement joins TRBV5-1 to TRBJ2-1, with TRBD1 identical over 8 bases. CDR1 is SGHRS, CDR2 YFSETQ, per germline. J was trimmed by 5 bases and V by 4 bases; bases with no gene match: 8. The CDR3 length is 15 residues. The CDR3 DNA follows: TGCGCCAGCAGCCTATTAGGACAGGGTAACAATGAGCAGTTCTTC. This gives the protein CASSLLGQGNNEQFF.

This chain connects TRBV15 to TRBJ1-5; D unclear. Germline V gene lookup returns CDR1 LNHNV and CDR2 YYDKDF (reference sequence). This CDR3 is 14 amino acids long. Trimming pared 0 bases from V and 6 bases from J, leaving 9 bases between. The CDR3 DNA is TGTGCCACCAGCAGAGATGGCGGGAGTCAGCCCCAGCATTTT. Translated, it gives CATSRDGGSQPQHF.

This clonotype was seen repeatedly, ten times or more. The chain employs TRBV2 and TRBJ2-1, with D possibly matching TRBD2 (5 bases). This CDR3 comprises 16 residues. Germline-derived CDR1 and CDR2 are SNHLY and FYNNEI. V shed 4 bases and J shed 10 bases, with 23 bases lying between them. The CDR3 protein is CASSAQVSSVGGEQFF. Here the CDR3 DNA reads TGTGCCAGCAGTGCACAAGTAAGCTCCGTCGGCGGGGAGCAGTTCTTC.

This clonotype was detected only once. The genes are TRBV28 and TRBJ1-5; tentative D call: TRBD1 (5 bases). Trimming took 7 bases from V and 6 from J, leaving 10 bases between them. CDR1 and CDR2 from the germline V gene are MDHEN and SYDVKM. The length of the CDR3 is 12 residues. The CDR3 sequence is CASTRGGQPQHF. The CDR3 bases are TGTGCCAGCACCCGGGGGGGTCAGCCCCAGCATTTT.

This clonotype came up many times. V and J are TRBV6-1 and TRBJ2-7; weak D call: TRBD1 (7 bases). V was pared by 5 bases and J by 0 bases, with 23 bases between. In germline, CDR1 is MNHNS, CDR2 SASEGT. This CDR3 spans 18 amino acids. The CDR3 DNA follows: TGTGCCAGCAGTTACGACTTCGGGCGGGACAGTGTCTCCTACGAGCAGTACTTC. Its protein product is CASSYDFGRDSVSYEQYF.

This clonotype has a count of ten or more. The rearrangement links TRBV7-9 to TRBJ2-3; D is undetermined. This CDR3 contains 13 residues. Trimming pared 5 bases from V and 0 bases from J, leaving 6 bases between. The germline gives CDR1 SEHNR, CDR2 FQNEAQ (reference sequence). CDR3 DNA sequence: TGTGCCAGCAGCGACGACAGCACAGATACGCAGTATTTT. It codes for CASSDDSTDTQYF.

The CDR3 sequence: CSAKAPHTGIQETQYF. CDR3 sequence (DNA): TGCAGTGCCAAAGCCCCCCATACAGGGATTCAAGAGACCCAGTACTTC. The chain uses TRBV20-1 and TRBJ2-5, with D tentatively TRBD1 (6 bases). This CDR3 has 16 residues. Germline CDR1 is DFQATT and CDR2 is SNEGSKA (reference sequence). Trimming stripped 6 bases from V and 2 bases from J, with 22 bases between.